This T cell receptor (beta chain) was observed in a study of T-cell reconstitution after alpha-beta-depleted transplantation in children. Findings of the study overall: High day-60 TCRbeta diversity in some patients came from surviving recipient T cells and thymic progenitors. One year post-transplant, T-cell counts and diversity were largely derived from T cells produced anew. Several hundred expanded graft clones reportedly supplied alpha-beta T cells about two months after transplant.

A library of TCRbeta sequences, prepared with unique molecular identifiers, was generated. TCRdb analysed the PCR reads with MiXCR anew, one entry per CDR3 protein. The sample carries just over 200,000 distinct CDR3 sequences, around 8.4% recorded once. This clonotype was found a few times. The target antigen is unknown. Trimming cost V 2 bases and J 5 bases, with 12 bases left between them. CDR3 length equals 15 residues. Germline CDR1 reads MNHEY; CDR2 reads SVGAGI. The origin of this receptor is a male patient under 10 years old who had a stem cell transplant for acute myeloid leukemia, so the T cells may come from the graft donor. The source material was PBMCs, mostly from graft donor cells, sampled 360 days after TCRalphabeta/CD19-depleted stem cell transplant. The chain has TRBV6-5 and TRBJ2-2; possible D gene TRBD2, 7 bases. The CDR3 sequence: CASSYGGAGTGELFF. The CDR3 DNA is TGTGCCAGCAGTTACGGGGGGGCCGGTACCGGGGAGCTGTTTTTT.